The sequence of this T cell receptor beta chain was determined in a study of CD8+ T cells in alopecia areata. Trimming shortened V by 5 bases and J by 0 bases, and 15 bases separated the two germline ends. There are 16 residues in the CDR3. CDR1 and CDR2 (germline): SGHAT, FQNNGV. Treatment specified: oral pan-JAK inhibitor, 5-10 mg twice daily. To note about this clone: Its antigen remains unknown.

Extraction of RNA preceded its reverse transcription into cDNA, which served as the sequencing template. Only in-frame clones appear in the TCRdb table, and some are missing; sequencing was by immunoSEQ multiplex PCR. The table shows more than 150,000 clones, with about 47% occurring only once. Study outcomes and limitations: Sequencing of scalp samples also captures resident alphabeta T cells of normal skin. For lesional scalp, especially alopecia totalis/universalis, clonality was higher than in normal scalp. Scalp clonality, along with expanded CD8+ clones among the top 100, was significantly decreased by tofacitinib. Many expanded lesional clones stayed in scalp and blood while on tofacitinib.

Sequencing was performed on CD8+ T cells sorted from blood, taken around week 53, from a patient treated with tofacitinib. This TCR came from a human donor with alopecia areata. The chain couples TRBV11-2 to TRBJ2-3; D may be TRBD1 (5 bases). DNA for the CDR3: TGTGCCAGCAGCACATCAGGACGGACAAGCACAGATACGCAGTATTTT. It yields the protein CASSTSGRTSTDTQYF. Together with reference TRBV11-2 and TRBJ2-3, the CDR3 gives the full variable domain: EAGVAQSPRYKIIEKRQSVAFWCNPISGHATLYWYQQILGQGPKLLIQFQNNGVVDDSQLPKDRFSAERLKGVDSTLKIQPAKLEDSAVYLCASSTSGRTSTDTQYFGPGTRLTVL.